This T cell receptor beta chain is from a study of low-dose radiotherapy and immunotherapy resistance in tumors. Study background: Radiation delivery to Cohort 1 consisted of 0.5 Gy per fraction every 2 weeks, summing to 6.5 Gy. One day before radiation and immunotherapy, intravenous cyclophosphamide 200 mg/m2 was administered, with this repeated every two weeks.

Primers used for first-strand cDNA, a TRAV- and TRBV-specific set, covered both alpha and beta chains. The TCRs were subjected to amplification over roughly 18 PCR cycles employing a constant-region primer in conjunction with a V-primer adapter. TCRdb passed the reads through MiXCR, listing each CDR3 protein once. This table holds about 30,000 distinct CDR3 sequences, approximately 54% found once. Noted time point: after trial treatment. Stated treatment: LDRT plus nivolumab, ipilimumab, low-dose cyclophosphamide and aspirin (RACIN trial). Each patient who was eligible had an advanced solid tumor with no tumor-infiltrating lymphocytes. V was clipped by 4 bases and J by 2 bases, with 10 bases between them. Germline assignment: CDR1 LGHDT and CDR2 YNNKEL (reference sequence). CDR3 length: 14 amino acids.

This TCR derives from a male donor with gallbladder cancer. The sample was PBMCs, taken after low-dose radiotherapy plus immunotherapy. The chain is built from TRBV3-1 and TRBJ2-3, with a weak D call TRBD2 (6 bases). CDR3 nucleotides: TGTGCCAGCAGCCGAGTGGGACTCACAGATACGCAGTATTTT. Encoded protein: CASSRVGLTDTQYF.